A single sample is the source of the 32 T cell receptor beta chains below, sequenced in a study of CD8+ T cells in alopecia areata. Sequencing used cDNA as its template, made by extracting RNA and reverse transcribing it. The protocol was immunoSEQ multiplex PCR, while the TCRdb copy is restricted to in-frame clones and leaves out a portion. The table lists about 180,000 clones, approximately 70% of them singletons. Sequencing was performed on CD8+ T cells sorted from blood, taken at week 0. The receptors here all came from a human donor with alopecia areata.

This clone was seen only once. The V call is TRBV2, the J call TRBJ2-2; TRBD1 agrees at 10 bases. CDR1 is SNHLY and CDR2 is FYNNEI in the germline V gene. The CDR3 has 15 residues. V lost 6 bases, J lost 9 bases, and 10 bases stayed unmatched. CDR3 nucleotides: TGTGCCAGCAGGGGAGGGACAGGGGTCCTCCGGGAGCTGTTTTTT. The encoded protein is CASRGGTGVLRELFF.

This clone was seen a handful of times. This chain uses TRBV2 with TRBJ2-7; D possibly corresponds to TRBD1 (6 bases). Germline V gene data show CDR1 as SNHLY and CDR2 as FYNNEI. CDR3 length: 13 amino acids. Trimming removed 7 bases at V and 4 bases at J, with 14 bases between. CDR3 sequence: CASIVTGRYEQYF. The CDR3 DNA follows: TGTGCCAGCATCGTCACAGGGCGGTACGAGCAGTACTTC. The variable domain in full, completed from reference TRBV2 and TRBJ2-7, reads EPEVTQTPSHQVTQMGQEVILRCVPISNHLYFYWYRQILGQKVEFLVSFYNNEISEKSEIFDDQFSVERPDGSNFTLKIRSTKLEDSAMYFCASIVTGRYEQYFGPGTRLTVT.

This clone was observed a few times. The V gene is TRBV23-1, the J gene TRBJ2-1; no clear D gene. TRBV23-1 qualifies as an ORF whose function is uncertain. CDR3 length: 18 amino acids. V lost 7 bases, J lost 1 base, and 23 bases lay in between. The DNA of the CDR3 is TGCGCCAGCACTAATACCATTGGATTCTGGGGATCCTACAATGAGCAGTTCTTC. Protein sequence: CASTNTIGFWGSYNEQFF.

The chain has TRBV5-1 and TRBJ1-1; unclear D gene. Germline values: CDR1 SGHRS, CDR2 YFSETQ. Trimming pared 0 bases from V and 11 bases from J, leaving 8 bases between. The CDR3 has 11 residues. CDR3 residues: CASSLDREAFF. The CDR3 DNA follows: TGCGCCAGCAGCTTGGATAGGGAGGCTTTCTTT.

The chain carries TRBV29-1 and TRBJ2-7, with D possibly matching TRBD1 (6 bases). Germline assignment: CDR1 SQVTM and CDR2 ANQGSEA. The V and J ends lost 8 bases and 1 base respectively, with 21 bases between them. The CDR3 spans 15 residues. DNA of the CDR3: TGCAGCACCTTTCAGCGGACAGCATCGTCCTACGAGCAGTACTTC. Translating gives CSTFQRTASSYEQYF.

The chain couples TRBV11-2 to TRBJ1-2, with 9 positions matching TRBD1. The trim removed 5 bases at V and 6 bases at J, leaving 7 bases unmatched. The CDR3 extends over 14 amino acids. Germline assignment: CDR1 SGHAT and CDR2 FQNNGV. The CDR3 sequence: CASSRTGGADGYTF. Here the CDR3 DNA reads TGTGCCAGCAGCCGAACAGGGGGCGCTGATGGCTACACCTTC. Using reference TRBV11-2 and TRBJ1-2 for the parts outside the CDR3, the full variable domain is EAGVAQSPRYKIIEKRQSVAFWCNPISGHATLYWYQQILGQGPKLLIQFQNNGVVDDSQLPKDRFSAERLKGVDSTLKIQPAKLEDSAVYLCASSRTGGADGYTFGSGTRLTVV.

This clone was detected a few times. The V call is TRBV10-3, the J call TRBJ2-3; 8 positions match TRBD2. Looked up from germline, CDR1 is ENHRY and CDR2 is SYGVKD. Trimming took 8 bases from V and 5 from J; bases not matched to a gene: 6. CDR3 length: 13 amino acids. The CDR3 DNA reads TGTGCCATCGACGACGGGGGGGTAGATACGCAGTATTTT. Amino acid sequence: CAIDDGGVDTQYF.

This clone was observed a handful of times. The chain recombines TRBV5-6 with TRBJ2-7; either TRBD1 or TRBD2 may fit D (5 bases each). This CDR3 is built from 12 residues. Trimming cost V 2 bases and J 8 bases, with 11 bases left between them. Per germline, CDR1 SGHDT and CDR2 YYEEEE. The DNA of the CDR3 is TGTGCCAGCAGCTTTGGTAGGGACCAGCAGTACTTC. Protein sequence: CASSFGRDQQYF.

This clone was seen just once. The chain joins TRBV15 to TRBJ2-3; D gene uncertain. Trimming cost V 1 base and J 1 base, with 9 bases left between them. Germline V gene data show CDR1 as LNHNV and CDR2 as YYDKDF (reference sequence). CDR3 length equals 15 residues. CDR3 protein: CATSRVNFGTDTQYF. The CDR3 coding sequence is TGTGCCACCAGCAGAGTCAATTTCGGCACAGATACGCAGTATTTT.

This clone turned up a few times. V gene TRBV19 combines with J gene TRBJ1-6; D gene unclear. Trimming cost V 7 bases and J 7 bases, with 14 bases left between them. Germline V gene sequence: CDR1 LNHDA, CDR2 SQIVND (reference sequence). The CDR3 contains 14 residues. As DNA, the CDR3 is TGTGCCAGTACCTACGGCGGTGGGAATTCACCCCTCCACTTT. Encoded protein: CASTYGGGNSPLHF.

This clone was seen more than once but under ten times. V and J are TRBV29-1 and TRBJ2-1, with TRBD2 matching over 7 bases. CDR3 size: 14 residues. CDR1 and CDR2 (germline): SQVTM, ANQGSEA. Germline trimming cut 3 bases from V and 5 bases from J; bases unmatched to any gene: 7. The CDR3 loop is CSVEAGENHNEQFF. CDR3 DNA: TGCAGCGTTGAGGCGGGGGAGAATCACAATGAGCAGTTCTTC.

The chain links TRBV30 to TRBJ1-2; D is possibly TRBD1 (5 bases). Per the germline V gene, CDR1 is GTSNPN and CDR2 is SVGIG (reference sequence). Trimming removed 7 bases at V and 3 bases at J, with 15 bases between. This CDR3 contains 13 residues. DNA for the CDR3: TGTGCCTATGTGGGGGAGGATCACTATGGCTACACCTTC. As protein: CAYVGEDHYGYTF.

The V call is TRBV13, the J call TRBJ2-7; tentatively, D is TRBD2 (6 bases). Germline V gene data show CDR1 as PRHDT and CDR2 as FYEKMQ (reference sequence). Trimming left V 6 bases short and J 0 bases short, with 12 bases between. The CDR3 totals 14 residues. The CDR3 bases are TGTGCCAGCAGTATGGACGGGAGCTCCTACGAGCAGTACTTC. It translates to CASSMDGSSYEQYF.

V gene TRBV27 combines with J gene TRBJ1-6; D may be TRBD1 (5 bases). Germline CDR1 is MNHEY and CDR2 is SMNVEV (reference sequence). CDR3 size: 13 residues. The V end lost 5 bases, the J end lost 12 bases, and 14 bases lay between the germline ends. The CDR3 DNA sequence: TGTGCCAGCAGTCCCCGGACACGGAGACCCCTCCACTTT. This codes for CASSPRTRRPLHF.

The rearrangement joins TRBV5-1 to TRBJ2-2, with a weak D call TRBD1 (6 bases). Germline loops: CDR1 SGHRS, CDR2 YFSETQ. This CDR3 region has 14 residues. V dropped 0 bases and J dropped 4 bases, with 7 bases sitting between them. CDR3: CASSLADSTGELFF. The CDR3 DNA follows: TGCGCCAGCAGCTTGGCGGACAGCACCGGGGAGCTGTTTTTT.

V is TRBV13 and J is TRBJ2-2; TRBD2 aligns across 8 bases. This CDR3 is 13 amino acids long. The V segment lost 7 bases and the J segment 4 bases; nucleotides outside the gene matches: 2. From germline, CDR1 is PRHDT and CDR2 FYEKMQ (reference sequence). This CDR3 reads CASNRGGTGELFF. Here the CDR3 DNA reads TGTGCCAGCAACCGGGGGGGCACCGGGGAGCTGTTTTTT.

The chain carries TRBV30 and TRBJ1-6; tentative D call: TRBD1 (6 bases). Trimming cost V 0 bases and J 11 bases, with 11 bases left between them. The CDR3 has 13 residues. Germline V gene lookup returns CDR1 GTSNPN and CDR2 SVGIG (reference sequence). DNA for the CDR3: TGTGCCTGGAGTGTGGGGGGCCCAACACCCCTCCACTTT. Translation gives CAWSVGGPTPLHF.

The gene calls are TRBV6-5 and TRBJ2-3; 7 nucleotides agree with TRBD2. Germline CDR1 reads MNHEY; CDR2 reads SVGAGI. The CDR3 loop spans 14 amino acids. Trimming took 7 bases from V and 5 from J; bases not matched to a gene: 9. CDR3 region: CASTPNGGLDTQYF. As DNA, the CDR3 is TGTGCCAGCACCCCCAACGGGGGGTTAGATACGCAGTATTTT.

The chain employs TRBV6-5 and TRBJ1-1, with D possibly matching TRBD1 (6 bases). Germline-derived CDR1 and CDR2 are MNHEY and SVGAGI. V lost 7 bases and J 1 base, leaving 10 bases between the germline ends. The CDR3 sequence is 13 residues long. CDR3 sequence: CASTPQGNTEAFF. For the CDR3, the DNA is TGTGCCAGCACTCCACAGGGGAACACTGAAGCTTTCTTT.

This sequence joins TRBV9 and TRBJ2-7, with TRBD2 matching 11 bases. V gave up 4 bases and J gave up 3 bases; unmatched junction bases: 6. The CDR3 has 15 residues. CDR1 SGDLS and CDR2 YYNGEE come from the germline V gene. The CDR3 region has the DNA TGTGCCAGCAGCCCGACTAGCGGGGTGTTCTACGAGCAGTACTTC. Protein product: CASSPTSGVFYEQYF.

The CDR3, as DNA: TGCAGCGTTGAAGGGCAGGGCCCTAACTACGAGCAGTACTTC. Amino acids: CSVEGQGPNYEQYF. The chain carries TRBV29-1 and TRBJ2-7; weak D call: TRBD1 (5 bases). Per the germline V gene, CDR1 is SQVTM and CDR2 is ANQGSEA. The V end lost 1 base, the J end lost 3 bases, and 13 bases lay between the germline ends. The CDR3 totals 14 residues.

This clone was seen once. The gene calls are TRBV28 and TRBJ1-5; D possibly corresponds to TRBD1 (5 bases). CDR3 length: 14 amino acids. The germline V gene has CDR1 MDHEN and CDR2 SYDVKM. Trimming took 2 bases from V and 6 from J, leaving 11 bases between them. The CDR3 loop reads CASSLRRGVQPQHF. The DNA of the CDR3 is TGTGCCAGCAGTTTAAGGAGGGGTGTTCAGCCCCAGCATTTT.

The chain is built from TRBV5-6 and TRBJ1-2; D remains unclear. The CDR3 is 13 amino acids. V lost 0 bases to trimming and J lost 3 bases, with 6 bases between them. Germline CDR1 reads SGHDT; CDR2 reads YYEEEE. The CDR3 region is CASSLGNDYGYTF. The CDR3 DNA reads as TGTGCCAGCAGCTTGGGTAACGACTATGGCTACACCTTC.

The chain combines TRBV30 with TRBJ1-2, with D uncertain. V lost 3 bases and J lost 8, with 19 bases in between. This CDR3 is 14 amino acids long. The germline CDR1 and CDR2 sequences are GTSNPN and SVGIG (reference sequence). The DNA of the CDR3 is TGTGCCTGGAGGATGTGGTTCAGCCCCTCGGGCTACACCTTC. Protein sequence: CAWRMWFSPSGYTF.

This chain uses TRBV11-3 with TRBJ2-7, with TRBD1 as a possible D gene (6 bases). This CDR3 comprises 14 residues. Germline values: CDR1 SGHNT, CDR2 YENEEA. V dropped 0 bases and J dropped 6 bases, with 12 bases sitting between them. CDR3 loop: CASSLDTGIAEQYF. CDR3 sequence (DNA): TGTGCCAGCAGCTTAGACACAGGGATCGCCGAGCAGTACTTC.

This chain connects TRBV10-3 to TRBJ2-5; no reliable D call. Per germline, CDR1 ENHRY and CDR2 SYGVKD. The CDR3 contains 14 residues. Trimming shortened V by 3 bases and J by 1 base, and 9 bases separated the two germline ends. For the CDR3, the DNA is TGTGCCATCAGTGAAGTCCGTTCCCAAGAGACCCAGTACTTC. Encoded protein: CAISEVRSQETQYF.

The CDR3 region has the DNA TGTGCCACCAGCAGAGATTCGGTCCAAGGGCGGAGCACTGAAGCTTTCTTT. Its protein is CATSRDSVQGRSTEAFF. The rearrangement joins TRBV15 to TRBJ1-1; D unclear. Germline V lookup: CDR1 LNHNV, CDR2 YYDKDF (reference sequence). CDR3 length: 17 amino acids. With 0 bases removed from V and 4 bases from J, the gap between germline ends came to 18 bases.

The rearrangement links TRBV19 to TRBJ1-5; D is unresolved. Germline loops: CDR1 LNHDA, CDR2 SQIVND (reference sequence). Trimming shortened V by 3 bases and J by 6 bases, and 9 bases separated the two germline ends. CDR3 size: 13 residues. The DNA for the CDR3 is TGTGCCAGTAGTATGTGGGTTGTTCAGCCCCAGCATTTT. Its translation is CASSMWVVQPQHF.

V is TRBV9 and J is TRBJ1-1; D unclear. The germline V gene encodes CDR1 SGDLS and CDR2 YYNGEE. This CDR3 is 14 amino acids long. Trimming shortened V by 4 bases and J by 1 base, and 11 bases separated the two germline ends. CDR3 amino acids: CASSFHTENTEAFF. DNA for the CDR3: TGTGCCAGCAGCTTCCACACCGAGAACACTGAAGCTTTCTTT.

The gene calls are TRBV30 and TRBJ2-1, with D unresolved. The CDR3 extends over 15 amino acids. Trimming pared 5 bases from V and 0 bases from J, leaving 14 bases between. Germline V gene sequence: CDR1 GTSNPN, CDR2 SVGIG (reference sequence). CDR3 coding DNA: TGTGCCTGGGGAAACGCCCGGAGCTCCTACAATGAGCAGTTCTTC. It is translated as CAWGNARSSYNEQFF.

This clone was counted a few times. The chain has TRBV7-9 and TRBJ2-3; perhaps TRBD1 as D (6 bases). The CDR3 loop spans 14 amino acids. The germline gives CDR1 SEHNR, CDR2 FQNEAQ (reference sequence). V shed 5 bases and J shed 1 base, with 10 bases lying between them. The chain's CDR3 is CASSPRQGTDTQYF. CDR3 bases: TGTGCCAGCAGCCCCCGACAGGGCACAGATACGCAGTATTTT.

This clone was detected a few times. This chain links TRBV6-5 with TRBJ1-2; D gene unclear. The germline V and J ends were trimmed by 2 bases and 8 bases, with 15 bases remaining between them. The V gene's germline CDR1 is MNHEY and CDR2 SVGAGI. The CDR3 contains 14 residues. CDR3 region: CASSYASVLEGYTF. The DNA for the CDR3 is TGTGCCAGCAGTTACGCCTCCGTGTTGGAGGGCTACACCTTC.